Included here is one T cell receptor beta chain sequence, with context. This record comes from a study of blood T cell repertoires in COVID-19. This CDR3 comprises 17 residues. Germline V gene data show CDR1 as SEHNR and CDR2 as FQNEAQ (reference sequence). V shed 3 bases and J 6 bases; nucleotides not matched to a gene: 9. The method was immunoSEQ multiplex PCR; TCRdb's version includes in-frame clones alone and lacks a portion of them. This sample has approximately 200,000 clones, with 88% found just once. The source is a woman younger than 45 with acute or convalescent COVID-19. The gene calls are TRBV7-9 and TRBJ1-5, with 12 bases lining up with TRBD1. Specimen: peripheral blood. The chain's CDR3 is CASSFTGTGGSGQPQHF. As DNA, the CDR3 is TGTGCCAGCAGCTTCACCGGGACAGGGGGCTCAGGTCAGCCCCAGCATTTT. Drawing the rest from reference TRBV7-9 and TRBJ1-5, the complete variable domain is DTGVSQNPRHKITKRGQNVTFRCDPISEHNRLYWYRQTLGQGPEFLTYFQNEAQLEKSRLLSDRFSAERPKGSFSTLEIQRTEQGDSAMYLCASSFTGTGGSGQPQHFGDGTRLSIL.